This T cell receptor (beta chain) was sequenced during a study of T cells in Graves' hyperthyroidism and ophthalmopathy. Regions amplified from RNA transcripts were the TCR beta CDR3 regions. TCR CDR3 regions were first amplified by RT-PCR with HTBI primers. From the multiplex PCR reads, TCRdb called clonotypes with MiXCR, one entry per CDR3 protein. The sample carries 380,000 or so distinct CDR3 sequences, about 20% recorded once. Trimming at V came to 5 bases and at J to 5 bases, leaving 12 bases not matched to a gene. This CDR3 contains 16 residues. This clonotype was detected many times. Sequencing used blood. This receptor was taken from a woman aged 18-29 years with Graves' hyperthyroidism. The V call is TRBV12-3 or TRBV12-4, the J call TRBJ2-4, with 7 nucleotides matching TRBD1. The CDR3 DNA sequence: TGTGCCAGCAGTCTGACCCCACAGGGGACCCAAAACATTCAGTACTTC. This sequence encodes CASSLTPQGTQNIQYF.